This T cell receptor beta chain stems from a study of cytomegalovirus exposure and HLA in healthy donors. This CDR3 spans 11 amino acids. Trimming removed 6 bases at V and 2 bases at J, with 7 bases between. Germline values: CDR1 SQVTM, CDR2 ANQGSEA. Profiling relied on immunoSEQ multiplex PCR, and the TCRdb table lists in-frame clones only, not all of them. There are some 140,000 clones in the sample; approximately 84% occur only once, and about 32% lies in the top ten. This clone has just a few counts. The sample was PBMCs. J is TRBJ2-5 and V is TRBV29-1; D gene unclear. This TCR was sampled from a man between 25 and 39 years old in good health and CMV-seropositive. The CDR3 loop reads CSVRLQETQYF. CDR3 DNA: TGCAGCGTCAGACTTCAAGAGACCCAGTACTTC.